The next 21 T cell receptor beta chains were all read from a single sample in a study of ipilimumab plus nivolumab after autologous stem cell transplantation. Some clones are missing from TCRdb's copy, which holds only in-frame ones; the method was immunoSEQ multiplex PCR. This table has about 43,000 clones, roughly 90% appearing once. The input for sequencing was PBMCs, taken in a trial of ipilimumab plus nivolumab as post-transplant consolidation. These receptors were collected from a male donor with multiple myeloma.

V is TRBV19 and J is TRBJ1-1; no definite D call. The germline V and J ends were trimmed by 2 bases and 4 bases, with 8 bases remaining between them. This CDR3 is built from 13 residues. The germline gives CDR1 LNHDA, CDR2 SQIVND (reference sequence). In nucleotides, the CDR3 is TGTGCCAGTAGTATATTGGGGTCCACTGAAGCTTTCTTT. It specifies CASSILGSTEAFF.

The chain recombines TRBV6-6 with TRBJ2-3, with 7 bases identical to TRBD2. This CDR3 has 16 amino acids. V dropped 6 bases and J dropped 2; count of bases not matched to a gene: 11. Germline values: CDR1 MNHNY, CDR2 SVGAGI (reference sequence). The CDR3 loop reads CASRARRDYSTDTQYF. The CDR3 DNA follows: TGTGCCAGCAGAGCCCGCCGGGACTATTCCACAGATACGCAGTATTTT.

V usage is TRBV28 and J usage is TRBJ2-7; D remains ambiguous. CDR3 length equals 13 residues. With 2 bases removed from V and 7 bases from J, the gap between germline ends came to 12 bases. Germline values: CDR1 MDHEN, CDR2 SYDVKM. The CDR3 protein is CASSLLQVGEQYF. The DNA of the CDR3 is TGTGCCAGCAGTTTACTCCAGGTCGGGGAGCAGTACTTC.

The chain has TRBV5-4 and TRBJ2-7, with 8 bases lining up with TRBD1. V lost 5 bases, J lost 2 bases, and 6 bases stayed unmatched. In germline, CDR1 is SGHNT, CDR2 YYREEE (reference sequence). This CDR3 contains 14 residues. The CDR3 region has the DNA TGTGCCAGCAGTTACGGGACAGGTCCCTACGAGCAGTACTTC. This translates into CASSYGTGPYEQYF.

V usage is TRBV18 and J usage is TRBJ1-1, with 9 bases fitting TRBD1. With 4 bases clipped from V and 2 bases from J, the junction kept 2 bases outside the gene matches. CDR1 and CDR2 (germline): KGHSH, LQKENI. This CDR3 comprises 14 residues. The CDR3 here is CASSRDRANTEAFF. The CDR3 nucleotides read TGTGCCAGCTCACGGGACAGGGCAAACACTGAAGCTTTCTTT.

This chain uses TRBV6-5 with TRBJ1-4; the match to TRBD1 covers 7 bases. Losses at the gene ends were 1 base for V and 4 bases for J; bases not matched to a gene: 6. The germline V gene encodes CDR1 MNHEY and CDR2 SVGAGI. The CDR3 runs 16 residues. The CDR3 is CASSYFLGTDNEKLFF. DNA of the CDR3: TGTGCCAGCAGTTACTTCCTCGGGACAGATAATGAAAAACTGTTTTTT.

This chain connects TRBV5-1 to TRBJ1-5, with D hard to call. V dropped 0 bases and J dropped 2 bases, with 12 bases sitting between them. Germline values: CDR1 SGHRS, CDR2 YFSETQ. The length of the CDR3 is 16 residues. CDR3 in amino acids: CASSLGGSEGNQPQHF. DNA of the CDR3: TGCGCCAGCAGCTTGGGTGGGTCGGAGGGCAATCAGCCCCAGCATTTT.

A word on this clone: Other nucleotide sequences in the sample specify the same CDR3. The chain couples TRBV28 to TRBJ2-7, with D perhaps matching TRBD2 (7 bases). V was cut by 6 bases and J by 2 bases, with 20 bases left in between. The CDR3 runs 16 residues. Germline-derived CDR1 and CDR2 are MDHEN and SYDVKM. CDR3 sequence: CASSPAGAIAAYEQYF. The CDR3 coding sequence is TGTGCCAGCAGCCCCGCGGGGGCCATAGCCGCCTACGAGCAGTACTTC.

The genes are TRBV19 and TRBJ1-1; D is ambiguous. Germline lookup yields CDR1 LNHDA and CDR2 SQIVND (reference sequence). The germline V and J ends were trimmed by 4 bases and 0 bases, with 9 bases remaining between them. This CDR3 has 14 amino acids. Here the CDR3 DNA reads TGTGCCAGTAGTAGGGTTCGGATGAACACTGAAGCTTTCTTT. Its translation is CASSRVRMNTEAFF.

The V gene is TRBV6-5, the J gene TRBJ1-1, with TRBD1 as a possible D gene (5 bases). The CDR3 has 15 residues. V was pared by 5 bases and J by 1 base, with 14 bases between. Germline CDR1 MNHEY, CDR2 SVGAGI. CDR3 in amino acids: CASSRKGRTNTEAFF. The CDR3, as DNA: TGTGCCAGCAGTCGTAAGGGACGGACGAACACTGAAGCTTTCTTT.

The chain couples TRBV28 to TRBJ1-2; 9 bases line up with TRBD1. Germline lookup yields CDR1 MDHEN and CDR2 SYDVKM. Trimming at V came to 5 bases and at J to 8 bases, leaving 12 bases not matched to a gene. The length of the CDR3 is 15 residues. The CDR3 here is CASSLRDRVGWGYTF. Here the CDR3 DNA reads TGTGCCAGCAGTCTCCGGGACAGGGTGGGATGGGGCTACACCTTC.

This chain connects TRBV6-1 to TRBJ1-3; D is possibly TRBD1 (6 bases). CDR3 length: 15 amino acids. Trimming cost V 5 bases and J 0 bases, with 11 bases left between them. Germline CDR1 and CDR2: MNHNS and SASEGT. This CDR3 reads CASSLGAYSGNTIYF. Written as DNA, the CDR3 is TGTGCCAGCAGTCTGGGGGCTTACTCTGGAAACACCATATATTTT.

The V gene is TRBV7-3, the J gene TRBJ1-1; D unclear. Trimming left V 4 bases short and J 6 bases short, with 12 bases between. The CDR3 loop spans 13 amino acids. Germline CDR1 reads SGHTA; CDR2 reads FQGTGA. Written as DNA, the CDR3 is TGTGCCAGCAGCTATAGACATCCCTCTGAAGCTTTCTTT. Its translation: CASSYRHPSEAFF.

CDR3: CATSRSGTGVDEQYF. In DNA, the CDR3 is TGTGCCACCAGCAGATCCGGGACAGGGGTTGACGAGCAGTACTTC. The chain carries TRBV15 and TRBJ2-7; 10 bases match TRBD1. The CDR3 contains 15 residues. V trimming: 2 bases; J trimming: 5 bases; junction bases outside the gene matches: 6. The germline V gene encodes CDR1 LNHNV and CDR2 YYDKDF (reference sequence).

This rearrangement joins TRBV11-3 to TRBJ1-3, with 7 bases identical to TRBD1. From germline, CDR1 is SGHNT and CDR2 YENEEA. V lost 6 bases, J lost 7 bases, and 3 bases stayed unmatched. The CDR3 loop spans 12 amino acids. This CDR3 is CASSQQGNTIYF. For the CDR3, the DNA is TGTGCCAGCAGTCAACAGGGGAACACCATATATTTT. The entire variable domain, with the rest obtained from reference TRBV11-3 and TRBJ1-3, is as follows: EAGVVQSPRYKIIEKKQPVAFWCNPISGHNTLYWYLQNLGQGPELLIRYENEEAVDDSQLPKDRFSAERLKGVDSTLKIQPAELGDSAVYLCASSQQGNTIYFGEGSWLTVV.

This clone was detected only a few times. The V gene is TRBV30, the J gene TRBJ1-5; D gene ambiguous. The CDR3 is 13 residues long. Germline CDR1 GTSNPN, CDR2 SVGIG (reference sequence). V lost 4 bases and J lost 4, with 11 bases in between. The CDR3 is CAWTLGTNQPQHF. CDR3 sequence (DNA): TGTGCCTGGACGCTAGGTACAAATCAGCCCCAGCATTTT.

V and J are TRBV27 and TRBJ1-1; D ambiguous. The germline V gene encodes CDR1 MNHEY and CDR2 SMNVEV (reference sequence). The CDR3 sequence is 11 residues long. V shed 4 bases and J shed 10 bases, with 10 bases lying between them. CDR3 protein: CASSSRATAFF. The DNA for the CDR3 is TGTGCCAGCAGTTCCCGCGCTACAGCTTTCTTT.

This chain joins TRBV5-8 and TRBJ1-5; TRBD1 might be the D (5 bases). Germline CDR1 is SGHTS and CDR2 is YDEGEE. The V gene lost 0 bases and the J gene lost 3 bases, with 16 bases spanning the gap. CDR3 length: 17 amino acids. The CDR3 loop reads CASSLGFGGGHNQPQHF. In DNA, the CDR3 is TGTGCCAGCAGCTTGGGTTTTGGGGGAGGCCACAATCAGCCCCAGCATTTT. Together with reference TRBV5-8 and TRBJ1-5, the CDR3 gives the full variable domain: EAGVTQSPTHLIKTRGQQATLRCSPISGHTSVYWYQQALGLGLQFLLWYDEGEERNRGNFPPRFSGRQFPNYSSELNVNALELEDSALYLCASSLGFGGGHNQPQHFGDGTRLSIL.

This chain links TRBV30 with TRBJ1-5, with 8 bases aligning to TRBD1. The ends lost 4 bases at V and 6 bases at J; junction bases unmatched: 8. The V gene's germline CDR1 is GTSNPN and CDR2 SVGIG (reference sequence). CDR3 length: 14 amino acids. The CDR3 region has the DNA TGTGCCTGGACCTACAGGGGGAATCGTCAGCCCCAGCATTTT. Encoded protein: CAWTYRGNRQPQHF.

This sequence joins TRBV27 and TRBJ2-7; unclear D gene. With 6 bases removed from V and 0 bases from J, the gap between germline ends came to 12 bases. The CDR3 has 14 amino acids. In germline, CDR1 is MNHEY, CDR2 SMNVEV (reference sequence). The CDR3 bases are TGTGCCAGCAGACTTTACGGAAGCTCCTACGAGCAGTACTTC. It is translated as CASRLYGSSYEQYF.

This sequence joins TRBV4-2 and TRBJ2-2; D ambiguous. The CDR3 has 17 residues. V lost 0 bases and J 4 bases, leaving 15 bases between the germline ends. Germline V gene data show CDR1 as LGHNA and CDR2 as YNFKEQ. The CDR3 DNA reads TGTGCCAGCAGCCAAGATCCGGGTAGGGTGTCCACCGGGGAGCTGTTTTTT. Translating it yields CASSQDPGRVSTGELFF.